The subject of this entry is one T cell receptor (beta chain). Its antigen is not identified. Sequencing of TCR beta covered CD8+ and CD4+ T cells obtained from blood. Patients with stable or active relapsing-remitting disease, all of them treatment-naive, made up the multiple sclerosis controls. The sample comes from a study of CD8 T cells in Susac syndrome. Whole-study findings and limits: That the number of individuals in its TCR sequencing and HLA analysis was relatively small was acknowledged by the study.

After extraction with the RNeasy kit, about 0.5 to 1 ug of the RNA was reverse transcribed using random hexamers. The amplification used immunoSEQ multiplex PCR on TCR beta CDR3; it spanned 54 Vbeta and 13 Jbeta. TCRdb independently ran MiXCR on the immunoSEQ multiplex PCR reads; one entry per CDR3 protein. The sample lists roughly 200,000 distinct CDR3 sequences; around 93% were seen once. Source material: CD4+ T cells from PBMCs. This clonotype was sampled from a human donor with multiple sclerosis.

CDR3 DNA: TGTGCCACCAGCAGAGATCATTCGGGGGGGCCGGCGGAGACCCAGTACTTC. As protein: CATSRDHSGGPAETQYF. The chain employs TRBV15 and TRBJ2-5; TRBD2 matches at 8 bases. V gave up 0 bases and J gave up 5 bases; unmatched junction bases: 11. Germline V lookup: CDR1 LNHNV, CDR2 YYDKDF (reference sequence). The CDR3 sequence is 17 residues long.